One and the same sample provided the 27 T cell receptor beta chains below, sequenced in a study of blood T cell repertoires in COVID-19. TCRdb keeps only in-frame clones here, not all; method: immunoSEQ multiplex PCR. The data show around 240,000 clones, roughly 86% seen once. The sequencing input was PBMCs or T cells enriched from blood (not recorded which). These receptor sequences come from a woman aged 45-65 years who had recovered from COVID-19.

The rearrangement joins TRBV3-1 (or the pseudogene TRBV3-2) to TRBJ2-2; a weak D match, TRBD2 (6 bases). Germline assignment: CDR1 LGHDT and CDR2 YNNKEL (reference sequence). Trimming pared 11 bases from V and 7 bases from J, leaving 32 bases between. The CDR3 spans 18 residues. The CDR3 region has the DNA TGTGCCCCGCGGCGGGGTGGTAAAGGGACTCAACGGGTCGGGGAGCTGTTTTTT. As protein: CAPRRGGKGTQRVGELFF.

This clone was seen once. The chain employs TRBV2 and TRBJ2-7; D unclear. V was pared by 10 bases and J by 2 bases, with 15 bases between. CDR3 length: 13 residues. Germline V gene sequence: CDR1 SNHLY, CDR2 FYNNEI. This CDR3 is CATTISRAYEQYF. In DNA form, the CDR3 reads TGTGCCACGACGATTAGCCGAGCCTACGAGCAGTACTTC.

This chain uses TRBV28 with TRBJ2-1; weak D call: TRBD2 (5 bases). The germline CDR1 and CDR2 sequences are MDHEN and SYDVKM. Trimming shortened V by 7 bases and J by 0 bases, and 16 bases separated the two germline ends. There are 16 residues in the CDR3. The DNA of the CDR3 is TGTGCCAGCACATCCCTAGCACCGAGCTCCTACAATGAGCAGTTCTTC. Amino acid sequence: CASTSLAPSSYNEQFF.

The chain has TRBV27 and TRBJ2-1; the D is unclear. The germline V and J ends were trimmed by 0 bases and 0 bases, with 12 bases remaining between them. The CDR3 is made up of 17 amino acids. Germline V gene lookup returns CDR1 MNHEY and CDR2 SMNVEV (reference sequence). The CDR3 loop reads CASSLSVGRLSYNEQFF. CDR3 DNA: TGTGCCAGCAGTTTATCGGTGGGCAGGCTCTCCTACAATGAGCAGTTCTTC.

The chain is built from TRBV7-2 and TRBJ2-3; TRBD1 matches 7 bases. The CDR3 sequence is 14 residues long. V dropped 1 base and J dropped 4; count of bases not matched to a gene: 2. Germline V gene lookup returns CDR1 SGHTA and CDR2 FQGNSA. The CDR3 protein is CASSLDRGSDTQYF. CDR3 DNA: TGTGCCAGCAGCTTAGACAGGGGATCAGATACGCAGTATTTT.

This clone appeared a few times. The chain combines TRBV5-5 with TRBJ1-4; D is perhaps TRBD1 (6 bases). This CDR3 has 16 amino acids. V lost 4 bases to trimming and J lost 8 bases, with 21 bases between them. Germline assignment: CDR1 SGHKS and CDR2 YYEKEE (reference sequence). The CDR3 reads CASSPYLGADPEKLFF. CDR3 DNA sequence: TGTGCCAGCAGCCCATATCTGGGGGCAGACCCCGAAAAACTGTTTTTT.

The chain couples TRBV7-4 to TRBJ2-7, with D possibly TRBD1 on 6 matching bases. From germline, CDR1 is SGHVT and CDR2 SQSDAQ. The CDR3 loop spans 14 amino acids. The V end was cut by 5 bases, the J end by 7 bases, with 18 bases between. This chain's CDR3 is CASSIRQAPGEQYF. DNA for the CDR3: TGTGCCAGCAGCATCCGACAGGCCCCAGGGGAGCAGTACTTC.

The V call is TRBV7-3, the J call TRBJ2-3; 7 bases are shared with TRBD1. After removal of 5 bases from V and 4 bases from J, the junction contained 6 bases not matched to a gene. Germline CDR1 reads SGHTA; CDR2 reads FQGTGA. The CDR3 covers 14 residues. The CDR3 sequence is CASSPNRGPDTQYF. Here the CDR3 DNA reads TGTGCCAGCAGCCCAAACAGGGGCCCAGATACGCAGTATTTT.

This clone has only a few counts. The J gene is TRBJ2-7, the V gene TRBV27, with TRBD1 as a possible D gene (7 bases). Germline V gene lookup returns CDR1 MNHEY and CDR2 SMNVEV (reference sequence). Trimming left V 4 bases short and J 2 bases short, with 15 bases between. The CDR3 is 15 residues long. DNA of the CDR3: TGTGCCAGCAGTTCTTGGAGGGACAGCCCCTACGAGCAGTACTTC. Residues: CASSSWRDSPYEQYF.

The rearrangement links TRBV7-2 to TRBJ1-6, with TRBD1 matching over 10 bases. The CDR3 sequence is 15 residues long. Per the germline V gene, CDR1 is SGHTA and CDR2 is FQGNSA. The V gene end was trimmed by 4 bases and the J gene end by 9 bases; junction bases not matched to a gene: 6. The CDR3 spells CASSSGQGESSPLHF. In nucleotides, the CDR3 is TGTGCCAGCAGCTCCGGACAGGGGGAATCTTCACCCCTCCACTTT.

V gene TRBV21-1 combines with J gene TRBJ2-1; the table's D call, TRBD2, has no DNA check behind it. TRBV21-1 is classified as a pseudogene. CDR3 size: 15 residues. This chain's CDR3 is CASSESSGRAGEQFF. The DNA for the CDR3 is TGTGCCAGCAGCGAGTCTAGCGGGAGGGCCGGTGAGCAGTTCTTC.

The chain combines TRBV25-1 with TRBJ1-6; 9 nucleotides align to TRBD1. J was trimmed by 4 bases and V by 4 bases; bases with no gene match: 2. This CDR3 has 15 amino acids. Germline V gene data show CDR1 as MGHDK and CDR2 as SYGVNS. The CDR3 loop is CASSGGQGYNSPLHF. CDR3 nucleotides: TGTGCCAGCAGTGGGGGACAGGGATATAATTCACCCCTCCACTTT.

The chain uses TRBV6-5 and TRBJ1-5; weak D call: TRBD1 (6 bases). The CDR3 spans 14 residues. Germline V CDR1 and CDR2: MNHEY, SVGAGI. V gave up 6 bases and J gave up 0 bases, with 9 bases separating them. CDR3 in DNA: TGTGCCAGCAGGGACAGTAATAGCAATCAGCCCCAGCATTTT. The encoded protein is CASRDSNSNQPQHF.

This sequence joins TRBV6-5 and TRBJ2-3, with 7 bases fitting TRBD2. Germline assignment: CDR1 MNHEY and CDR2 SVGAGI. Germline trimming cut 4 bases from V and 0 bases from J; bases unmatched to any gene: 4. The CDR3 runs to 15 residues. The CDR3 bases are TGTGCCAGCAGTTGGGACTACCTAAGCACAGATACGCAGTATTTT. It is translated as CASSWDYLSTDTQYF.

This chain connects TRBV4-1 to TRBJ2-7; TRBD1 aligns across 10 bases. CDR1 and CDR2 from the germline V gene are MGHRA and YSYEKL. After removal of 0 bases from V and 6 bases from J, the junction contained 2 bases not matched to a gene. CDR3 length: 14 amino acids. The CDR3 protein is CASSQEGTGVEQYF. DNA for the CDR3: TGCGCCAGCAGCCAAGAAGGGACAGGGGTCGAGCAGTACTTC.

CDR3 region: CASSAWLAGGPNTQYF. In DNA, the CDR3 is TGTGCCAGCAGCGCGTGGCTAGCGGGGGGGCCGAATACGCAGTATTTT. This chain links TRBV7-8 with TRBJ2-3; 12 nucleotides align to TRBD2. This CDR3 is built from 16 residues. Looked up from germline, CDR1 is SGHVS and CDR2 is FQNEAQ. V shed 5 bases and J 7 bases; nucleotides not matched to a gene: 10.

The V call is TRBV4-3, the J call TRBJ1-3; 8 positions agree with TRBD1. Per germline, CDR1 LGHNA and CDR2 YSLEER. Unmatched junction bases numbered 5, after V lost 1 base and J lost 3 bases. This CDR3 has 16 residues. DNA of the CDR3: TGCGCCAGCAGCCAAGTGGCAGGGGGCTTTGGAAACACCATATATTTT. This translates into CASSQVAGGFGNTIYF.

V gene TRBV24-1 combines with J gene TRBJ2-7; D not resolved. In germline, CDR1 is KGHDR, CDR2 SFDVKD. The CDR3 is 13 amino acids. V was pared by 0 bases and J by 4 bases, with 6 bases between. The CDR3 here is CATSDLNGYEQYF. DNA of the CDR3: TGTGCCACCAGTGATTTGAACGGTTACGAGCAGTACTTC.

This sequence joins TRBV5-1 and TRBJ2-2; TRBD1 might be the D (5 bases). The J call may be incorrect, as the DNA end agrees better with TRBJ1-3. From germline, CDR1 is SGHRS and CDR2 YFSETQ. The CDR3 consists of 15 residues. CDR3 loop: CASSPTGPTGNTIYF. DNA of the CDR3: TGCGCCAGCAGCCCCACAGGACCGACTGGAAACACCATATATTTT.

The genes are TRBV18 and TRBJ1-1; unclear D gene. Trimming pared 6 bases from V and 4 bases from J, leaving 12 bases between. The CDR3 spans 13 residues. Germline CDR1 is KGHSH and CDR2 is LQKENI. CDR3 DNA sequence: TGTGCCAGCTCTCCGACGGAGGGCACTGAAGCTTTCTTT. It specifies CASSPTEGTEAFF.

The genes are TRBV6-2 or TRBV6-3 and TRBJ1-2; 8 bases are shared with TRBD1. V gave up 5 bases and J gave up 2 bases; unmatched junction bases: 10. Looked up from germline, CDR1 is MNHEY and CDR2 is SVGEGT. This CDR3 contains 16 residues. The CDR3 region is CASSRRMTGENYGYTF. The CDR3 bases are TGTGCCAGCAGTCGAAGGATGACAGGGGAAAACTATGGCTACACCTTC.

The chain is built from TRBV19 and TRBJ1-6; TRBD1 aligns across 7 bases. The V segment lost 6 bases and the J segment 4 bases; nucleotides outside the gene matches: 3. CDR1 and CDR2 (germline): LNHDA, SQIVND (reference sequence). CDR3 length equals 14 residues. This CDR3 reads CASSGQAYNSPLHF. DNA of the CDR3: TGTGCCAGTAGCGGACAGGCTTATAATTCACCCCTCCACTTT.

The V call is TRBV18, the J call TRBJ2-7, with 11 bases that match TRBD1. CDR3 size: 15 residues. Germline CDR1 reads KGHSH; CDR2 reads LQKENI. J was trimmed by 0 bases and V by 6 bases; bases with no gene match: 4. The CDR3 here is CASSPGTGGSYEQYF. For the CDR3, the DNA is TGTGCCAGCTCCCCCGGGACAGGGGGCTCCTACGAGCAGTACTTC.

This clone has a single count. This chain connects TRBV7-9 to TRBJ2-6; TRBD1 might be the D (5 bases). Per germline, CDR1 SEHNR and CDR2 FQNEAQ (reference sequence). Trimming cost V 2 bases and J 2 bases, with 19 bases left between them. The CDR3 loop spans 19 amino acids. CDR3 in DNA: TGTGCCAGCAGCTTATCGGTTGGCAGGGCTATCACTGGGGCCAACGTCCTGACTTTC. Residues: CASSLSVGRAITGANVLTF.

The chain links TRBV5-1 to TRBJ2-3, with D unresolved. Germline assignment: CDR1 SGHRS and CDR2 YFSETQ. The CDR3 sequence is 15 residues long. V gave up 0 bases and J gave up 2 bases, with 10 bases separating them. Here the CDR3 DNA reads TGCGCCAGCAGCTTGGCCGACACAACCACAGATACGCAGTATTTT. Translated, it gives CASSLADTTTDTQYF.

The CDR3, as DNA: TGTGCCAGCAGTTTCGGAGGGTGGGAGCAGTTCTTC. This sequence encodes CASSFGGWEQFF. This chain joins TRBV27 and TRBJ2-1, with TRBD2 as a possible D gene (6 bases). The CDR3 is 12 amino acids. Per the germline V gene, CDR1 is MNHEY and CDR2 is SMNVEV (reference sequence). Trimming removed 3 bases from V and 10 bases from J, with 10 bases in between.

V is TRBV27 and J is TRBJ2-7, with D possibly matching TRBD1 (6 bases). This CDR3 contains 15 residues. V dropped 2 bases and J dropped 3 bases, with 14 bases sitting between them. Per germline, CDR1 MNHEY and CDR2 SMNVEV (reference sequence). The CDR3 sequence is CASSLRGYGFYEQYF. DNA for the CDR3: TGTGCCAGCAGTTTAAGGGGGTACGGCTTCTACGAGCAGTACTTC.